The table lists the clone carrying this TCR beta chain with a few counts. The germline gives CDR1 LNHDA, CDR2 SQIVND (reference sequence). With 0 bases removed from V and 1 base from J, the gap between germline ends came to 6 bases. This CDR3 contains 14 residues. The data stem from a study of identical twins. TCRdb reanalysed the 5' RACE reads using MiXCR and keeps one entry per CDR3 protein. The sample records 430,000 or so distinct CDR3 sequences, roughly 26% being singletons. The same data also contributed to another study, on T cells expressing NK-cell markers. That investigation notes: HCMV seropositivity marked most of the eight sequenced donors; one was seronegative.

This sequence was found in a woman between 18 and 30 years old in good health. The chain uses TRBV19 and TRBJ1-2; no reliable D call. Sequencing was done on a sample of CD4+ T cells sorted from blood. For the CDR3, the DNA is TGTGCCAGTAGTATAGACGGCGGTAACTATGGCTACACCTTC. Its protein is CASSIDGGNYGYTF.